This T cell receptor beta chain was recorded in a study of blood T cell repertoires in COVID-19. Study at large: Spain, Italy and the United States supplied samples that represented acute and convalescent COVID-19.

Profiled with immunoSEQ multiplex PCR; TCRdb holds only in-frame clones, not every one. The sample lists around 220,000 clones, about nine tenths seen once, with about 6% in the top ten. CDR1 and CDR2 (germline): MDHEN, SYDVKM. This CDR3 comprises 14 residues. The J segment lost 7 bases and the V segment lost 3 bases, leaving 5 bases of the junction unmatched. Participant age was roughly 18 to 90 years, and participants resided in about 25 US areas. Clinical histories supplied by participants themselves formed the basis of cohort assignment. The TCR originated in a woman aged 25-40 years with acute COVID-19. V and J are TRBV28 and TRBJ2-7; 11 nucleotides match TRBD2. The specimen was PBMCs or T cells enriched from blood (not recorded which). CDR3 protein: CASSFLAGGEEQYF. The DNA for the CDR3 is TGTGCCAGCAGTTTTCTAGCGGGGGGTGAAGAGCAGTACTTC.